Sequencing of this T cell receptor beta chain was carried out in a study of CD4+ T cells in melanoma. The study's findings and limits: CD8+ T cell, macrophage and B cell function reportedly correlated with neoantigen-specific CD4+ T cells. Neoantigen-specific CD4+ T cells in melanoma reportedly had diverse differentiation states.

The protocol was immunoSEQ multiplex PCR, while the TCRdb copy is restricted to in-frame clones and leaves out a portion. Among roughly 52,000 clones, 55% to 75% were seen once, and the ten largest hold 4.8%. As concerns this clone: Antigen: not known.

V lost 2 bases and J lost 0, with 9 bases in between. Per the germline V gene, CDR1 is MNHEY and CDR2 is SMNVEV (reference sequence). This CDR3 has 15 residues. This receptor was taken from a human donor with melanoma. The material sequenced was tumor tissue. The chain carries TRBV27 and TRBJ2-3, with unresolved D. The DNA for the CDR3 is TGTGCCAGCAGTTTACGGGCCACTAGCACAGATACGCAGTATTTT. It specifies CASSLRATSTDTQYF.